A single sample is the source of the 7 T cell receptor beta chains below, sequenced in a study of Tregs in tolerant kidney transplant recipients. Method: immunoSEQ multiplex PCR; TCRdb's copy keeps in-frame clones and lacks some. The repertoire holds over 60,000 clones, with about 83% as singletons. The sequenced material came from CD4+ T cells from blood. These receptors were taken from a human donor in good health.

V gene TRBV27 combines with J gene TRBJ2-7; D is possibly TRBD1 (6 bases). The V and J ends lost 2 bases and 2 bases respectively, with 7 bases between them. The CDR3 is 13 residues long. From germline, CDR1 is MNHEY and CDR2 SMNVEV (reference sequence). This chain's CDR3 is CASSLDRTYEQYF. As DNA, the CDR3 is TGTGCCAGCAGTTTAGACAGGACCTACGAGCAGTACTTC.

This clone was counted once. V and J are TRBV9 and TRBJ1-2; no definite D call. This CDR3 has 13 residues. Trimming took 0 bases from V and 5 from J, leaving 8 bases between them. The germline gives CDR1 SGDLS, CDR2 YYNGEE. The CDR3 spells CASSVDGGYGYTF. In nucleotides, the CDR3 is TGTGCCAGCAGCGTAGACGGAGGATATGGCTACACCTTC.

The CDR3 loop is CASSRPDYEKLFF. The DNA for the CDR3 is TGTGCCAGCAGTCGACCGGACTATGAAAAACTGTTTTTT. The chain couples TRBV28 to TRBJ1-4, with unresolved D. With 5 bases removed from V and 6 bases from J, the gap between germline ends came to 10 bases. CDR3 length equals 13 residues. CDR1 MDHEN and CDR2 SYDVKM come from the germline V gene.

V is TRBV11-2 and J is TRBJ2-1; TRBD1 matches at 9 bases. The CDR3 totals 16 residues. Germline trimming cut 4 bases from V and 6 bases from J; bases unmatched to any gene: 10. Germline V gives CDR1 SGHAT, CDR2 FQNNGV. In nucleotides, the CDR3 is TGTGCCAGCAGCTCACAGGGGGCTGGGTGGGGCAATGAGCAGTTCTTC. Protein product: CASSSQGAGWGNEQFF.

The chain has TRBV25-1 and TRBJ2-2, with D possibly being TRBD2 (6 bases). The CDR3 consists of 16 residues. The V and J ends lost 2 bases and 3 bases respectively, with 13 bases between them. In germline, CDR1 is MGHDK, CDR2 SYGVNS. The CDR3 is CASSEPSRDYTGELFF. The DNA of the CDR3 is TGTGCCAGCAGTGAACCCTCCAGGGACTACACCGGGGAGCTGTTTTTT.

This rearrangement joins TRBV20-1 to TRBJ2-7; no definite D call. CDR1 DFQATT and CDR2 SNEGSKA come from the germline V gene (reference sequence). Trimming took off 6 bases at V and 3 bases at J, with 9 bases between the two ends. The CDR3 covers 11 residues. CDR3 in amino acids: CSASPLYEQYF. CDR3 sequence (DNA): TGCAGTGCCTCTCCCCTCTACGAGCAGTACTTC.

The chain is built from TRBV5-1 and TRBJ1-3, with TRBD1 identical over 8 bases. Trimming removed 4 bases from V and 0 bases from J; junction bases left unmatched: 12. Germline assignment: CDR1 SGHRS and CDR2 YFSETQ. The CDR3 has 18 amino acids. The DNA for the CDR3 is TGCGCCAGCAGCGCGAGGGCAGGGGGCGGGAGCTCTGGAAACACCATATATTTT. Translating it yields CASSARAGGGSSGNTIYF.